These T cell receptor beta chains were read from a single sample in a study of cytomegalovirus exposure and HLA in healthy donors. Sequenced by immunoSEQ multiplex PCR; TCRdb stores in-frame clones only, minus some. The data show about 120,000 clones, approximately 74% seen once. Sequencing input: PBMCs. The receptors stem from a male donor in good health and CMV-seronegative. Both conserved end residues are part of each CDR3. The D gene is left open where the match is weak. Rows give clone size only sometimes, using once, few, many, or a class for an expanded clone.

d_call j_call clone_size v_call cdr3_nt cdr3_aa
. TRBJ2-5 . TRBV5-6 TGCGCCAGCAGCTTGGACGGAAGGGTGAGGAGGGCCCAGTACTTC CASSLDGRVRRAQYF
. TRBJ1-2 . TRBV20-1 TGCAGTGCTAGAGCGGGGAGCGGCTACACCTTC CSARAGSGYTF
. TRBJ2-7 . TRBV7-6 TGTGCCAGCAGCTTGGAGACAGTTACGGGCGAGCAGTACTTC CASSLETVTGEQYF
TRBD1 TRBJ2-7 . TRBV5-6 TGTGCCAGCAGCCTAACCGGGACAGGGTTCGGCGAGCAGTACTTC CASSLTGTGFGEQYF
TRBD2 TRBJ2-7 . TRBV6-6 TGTGCCAGCAGTTCCCCTCTAGCGGCTAACTACGAGCAGTACTTC CASSSPLAANYEQYF
. TRBJ2-7 . TRBV7-2 TGTGCCAGCAGCTTAGGATACGGGGGACTCTACGAGCAGTACTTC CASSLGYGGLYEQYF
. TRBJ1-1 . TRBV5-1 TGCGCCAGCAGCTGGGGTTTGACAGGACCCGGGAACACTGAAGCTTTCTTT CASSWGLTGPGNTEAFF
. TRBJ2-1 . TRBV27 TGTGCCAGCCACGTCGGCGCTAGCTCCTACAATGAGCAGTTCTTC CASHVGASSYNEQFF
TRBD2 TRBJ2-5 . TRBV4-1 TGCGCCAGCAGCTACACAAACCTCCTTGGGACTAGCGGGAAGAACCAAGAGACCCAGTACTTC CASSYTNLLGTSGKNQETQYF
TRBD2 TRBJ2-1 few TRBV9 TGTGCCAGCAGCCAAACCGGGACTAGCGGGAGGCTGAGTAATGAGCAGTTCTTC CASSQTGTSGRLSNEQFF
. TRBJ1-4 . TRBV4-3 TGCGCCAGCAGCCAACAACAGGGACGGTCCGAAAAACTGTTTTTT CASSQQQGRSEKLFF
. TRBJ1-1 once TRBV4-3 TGCGCCAGCAGCCAAGATCTCGGGGGCACTGAAGCTTTCTTT CASSQDLGGTEAFF
. TRBJ2-7 . TRBV6-1 TGTGCCAGCAGTGAAGCCCCTACCTACGAGCAGTACTTC CASSEAPTYEQYF
. TRBJ1-6 . TRBV7-9 TGTGCCAGCAGCTTAGCGGCAAATTCACCCCTCCACTTT CASSLAANSPLHF
. TRBJ1-2 . TRBV27 TGTGCCAGCAGTTTATCGGTAGGGACACCGTATGGCTACACCTTC CASSLSVGTPYGYTF
. TRBJ2-2 once TRBV5-4 TGTGCCAGCAGCTTGGGGGGGCTAATGACCGGGGAGCTGTTTTTT CASSLGGLMTGELFF
TRBD1 TRBJ2-5 . TRBV20-1 TGCAGTGCTAGCCCCGGGACAGGGGGGTACTTC CSASPGTGGYF
TRBD1 TRBJ2-7 . TRBV28 TGTGCCAGCAGTTTATACAGGGGGCACGACGAGCAGTACTTC CASSLYRGHDEQYF
. TRBJ2-3 . TRBV9 TGTGCCAGCAGCGTAGGAGGGGGGGAGGTAACAGATACGCAGTATTTT CASSVGGGEVTDTQYF
. TRBJ2-1 . TRBV5-4 TGTGCCAGCAGCTCGATAGAGGTGGGCAATGAGCAGTTCTTC CASSSIEVGNEQFF
TRBD2 TRBJ2-5 . TRBV4-2 TGTGCCAGCAGCCCAGCGGCCGGGGGGGCCCAGTACTTC CASSPAAGGAQYF
. TRBJ2-3 . TRBV7-8 TGTGCCAGCGGGAGGACCACCGGAGATACGCAGTATTTT CASGRTTGDTQYF
TRBD1 TRBJ2-1 . TRBV7-8 TGTGCCAGCAGCTCAACGACAGGGTTCCTGAATGAGCAGTTCTTC CASSSTTGFLNEQFF
. TRBJ1-3 few TRBV7-6 TGTGCCAGCAGCGCCAGCTCTGGAAACACCATATATTTT CASSASSGNTIYF
. TRBJ1-2 . TRBV5-4 TGTGCCAGCAGCTCGGTGAACAGGGAGTTAATCGATGGCTACACCTTC CASSSVNRELIDGYTF